Listed below are T cell receptor beta chains from one sample, sequenced in a study of STAT5B mutations in CD4+ large granular lymphocyte leukemia. Clones were read by immunoSEQ multiplex PCR, and TCRdb kept only the in-frame ones, dropping some. The sample holds about 38,000 clones, around 72% seen once. The sequenced sample consisted of CD4+ T cells from blood buffy coats. The origin of the receptors is a human donor in good health. Both conserved end residues are part of each CDR3. D genes are given only for firm matches. Clone size is shown for a subset of rows, as once, few, many or a class of expanded clone.

j_gene | v_gene | abundance | d_gene | CDR3aa | CDR3nt
TRBJ1-3 | TRBV5-5 | . | . | CASSFTDPGNTIYF | TGTGCCAGCAGCTTTACGGATCCTGGAAACACCATATATTTT
TRBJ1-2 | TRBV6-1 | . | . | CASRRDSWGDYGYTF | TGTGCCAGCAGACGGGACTCCTGGGGGGACTATGGCTACACCTTC
TRBJ1-4 | TRBV29-1 | . | . | CSAAGLPNEKLFF | TGCAGCGCGGCGGGACTTCCGAATGAAAAACTGTTTTTT
TRBJ2-1 | TRBV6-1 | . | . | CASSARTARSYNEQFF | TGTGCCAGCAGTGCAAGGACCGCACGCTCCTACAATGAGCAGTTCTTC
TRBJ2-3 | TRBV6-1 | . | . | CASSGPATSTDTQYF | TGTGCCAGCAGTGGACCTGCTACTAGCACAGATACGCAGTATTTT
TRBJ2-3 | TRBV7-9 | . | TRBD2 | CASSLGTSGSPPSTDTQYF | TGTGCCAGCAGCTTAGGTACTAGCGGGAGTCCCCCAAGCACAGATACGCAGTATTTT
TRBJ2-3 | TRBV5-1 | . | TRBD1 | CASSAGTGGTDTQYF | TGCGCCAGCAGCGCCGGGACAGGGGGGACAGATACGCAGTATTTT
TRBJ2-2 | TRBV11-3 | . | TRBD2 | CASSGGGAGVTGELFF | TGTGCCAGCAGCGGCGGGGGGGCCGGGGTCACCGGGGAGCTGTTTTTT
TRBJ2-7 | TRBV5-1 | . | TRBD1 | CASSLDGGQGDEQYF | TGCGCCAGCAGCCTGGACGGGGGACAGGGTGACGAGCAGTACTTC
TRBJ2-3 | TRBV19 | . | TRBD1 | CASSTGQGSDTQYF | TGTGCCAGTAGTACCGGACAGGGGTCAGATACGCAGTATTTT
TRBJ2-3 | TRBV5-8 | . | TRBD1 | CASRLDRADTQYF | TGTGCCAGCCGATTGGACAGGGCAGATACGCAGTATTTT
TRBJ2-5 | TRBV5-4 | . | TRBD1 | CASSTLDRGRETQYF | TGTGCCAGCAGCACCCTTGACAGGGGGCGAGAGACCCAGTACTTC
TRBJ2-1 | TRBV19 | . | TRBD2 | CASRSGLAGGEQFF | TGTGCCAGTAGATCCGGACTAGCGGGGGGTGAGCAGTTCTTC
TRBJ2-3 | TRBV28 | . | . | CASSLGQGGTDTQYF | TGTGCCAGCAGTTTAGGGCAGGGTGGCACAGATACGCAGTATTTT
TRBJ1-2 | TRBV5-1 | . | . | CASSWGHEGDYGYTF | TGCGCCAGCAGCTGGGGTCATGAGGGGGACTATGGCTACACCTTC
TRBJ2-2 | TRBV7-9 | few | . | CASSFWDSNTGELFF | TGTGCCAGCAGCTTCTGGGACTCCAACACCGGGGAGCTGTTTTTT
TRBJ2-5 | TRBV7-6 | . | TRBD1 | CASSSYRQGPAETQYF | TGTGCCAGCAGTTCTTATAGACAGGGGCCGGCAGAGACCCAGTACTTC
TRBJ2-7 | TRBV7-8 | few | . | CASSLTYEQYF | TGTGCCAGCAGCCTGACCTACGAGCAGTACTTC
TRBJ2-3 | TRBV5-1 | once | TRBD2 | CASSSVGGGRGTDTQYF | TGCGCCAGCAGCTCTGTCGGGGGGGGCCGTGGTACAGATACGCAGTATTTT
TRBJ1-1 | TRBV27 | . | . | CASCPPGNTEAFF | TGTGCCAGCTGCCCCCCCGGGAACACTGAAGCTTTCTTT
TRBJ2-7 | TRBV7-9 | once | TRBD1 | CASSSSGTVIYEQYF | TGTGCCAGCAGCTCCTCAGGGACAGTTATATACGAGCAGTACTTC
TRBJ2-3 | TRBV7-9 | . | . | CASSLAPTGLTDTQYF | TGTGCCAGCAGCTTAGCCCCGACAGGACTCACAGATACGCAGTATTTT
TRBJ2-2 | TRBV5-8 | once | . | CASSLYGFFRGTGELFF | TGTGCCAGCAGCTTGTATGGGTTTTTTAGGGGGACCGGGGAGCTGTTTTTT
TRBJ1-2 | TRBV6-5 | . | . | CASQDGWNGYTF | TGTGCCAGCCAGGACGGGTGGAATGGCTACACCTTC
TRBJ2-2 | TRBV5-1 | . | . | CASSWAARTTGELFF | TGCGCCAGCAGCTGGGCGGCTCGCACCACCGGGGAGCTGTTTTTT
TRBJ2-1 | TRBV7-3 | . | TRBD2 | CASSPPGLAGSEQFF | TGTGCCAGCAGCCCCCCAGGACTAGCGGGAAGTGAGCAGTTCTTC